This TCR beta chain was recovered during a study of cytomegalovirus exposure and HLA in healthy donors. General study findings and limits: Accurate predictions that matched the HLA-A and HLA-B alleles of most subjects were reportedly made from TCR beta sequences. In an earlier analysis, most TCR beta V segments were productive about 90% or about 30% of the time. A later analysis, which compared TCR beta chains of equal frequency, found the HLA-associated ones more clonally expanded.

About this clone itself: The antigen remains undetermined. Other DNA sequences in this specimen translate into the identical CDR3.

Germline V gene data show CDR1 as SGDLS and CDR2 as YYNGEE. Trimming stripped 2 bases from V and 6 bases from J, with 9 bases between. This CDR3 region has 13 residues. PCR was performed using 60 Vbeta and 13 Jbeta primers. TCRdb keeps only in-frame clones here, not all; method: immunoSEQ multiplex PCR. Here the sample spans around 65,000 clones, 65% to 90% being singletons. The rearrangement uses TRBV9 and TRBJ2-1; perhaps TRBD2 as D (6 bases). This clonotype was obtained from a female donor in good health and CMV-seronegative. The specimen sequenced was PBMCs. CDR3 bases: TGTGCCAGCAGCGTGGGAGGATCCAATGAGCAGTTCTTC. This gives the protein CASSVGGSNEQFF.